These 32 T cell receptor beta chains came from one sample sequenced in a study of tumor-infiltrating lymphocytes in primary liver carcinoma. Unsorted bulk tissue (roughly 18-32 mg) underwent RNA and DNA co-extraction. With a constant-region primer, TCR beta cDNA was made from around 530 ng of total RNA. Libraries for TCR beta were built through three nested multiplex PCR rounds, which together made up a slightly modified ARM-PCR procedure. Two initial PCR rounds of about 10 cycles each paired TRBV1-TRBV30 forward primers with a C-beta reverse primer. MiXCR, run by TCRdb on the multiplex PCR reads, gives a single entry per CDR3 protein. This sample has approximately 110,000 distinct CDR3 sequences; around 83% occur once, and the top ten carry about 20%. Sequenced: liver tumor tissue from sampling region 3. This sample's subset: tumor region T3, left-lateral pole. These receptors were collected from a middle-aged man with primary liver carcinoma and hepatitis B virus infection.

This clonotype has only a few counts. CDR3 DNA: TGCAGTGCTAGAATTGGGGTCGACACTGAAGCTTTCTTT. It translates to CSARIGVDTEAFF. The chain couples TRBV20-1 to TRBJ1-1; D remains ambiguous. Trimming removed 2 bases from V and 3 bases from J, with 10 bases in between. The V gene's germline CDR1 is DFQATT and CDR2 SNEGSKA (reference sequence). CDR3 length: 13 amino acids.

A word on this clonotype: Compared with germline, one end of the junction differs, possibly owing to a read error. The chain has TRBV5-6 and TRBJ2-2, with TRBD2 identical over 9 bases. Germline assignment: CDR1 SGHDT and CDR2 YYEEEE. This CDR3 contains 15 residues. Written as DNA, the CDR3 is TGTGCCAGCAGCCGGACCAGCGGGAGGACCGGGGACCTGTTTTTT. Its protein is CASSRTSGRTGDLFF.

Worth noting for this clonotype: A read error may produce the germline difference seen at one junction end. The genes are TRBV14 and TRBJ2-1, with 8 bases lining up with TRBD2. Germline V gene data show CDR1 as SGHDN and CDR2 as FVKESK. The CDR3 runs 16 residues. The CDR3 DNA is TGTACCAGCAGCGCCGTAGCGGGATGGGTAAACAATGAGCTGTTCTTC. Translating it yields CTSSAVAGWVNNELFF.

A word on this clonotype: The junction differs from germline at one of its ends, possibly a read error. The chain carries TRBV19 and TRBJ2-3; D not resolved. Germline V gene sequence: CDR1 LNHDA, CDR2 SQIVND (reference sequence). The CDR3 covers 13 residues. CDR3 in DNA: TGTGACAGTAATGTCGTGGACGCAGATACGCAGTATTTT. Translated: CDSNVVDADTQYF.

This clonotype is classed as medium-sized (0.01 to 0.1%). The chain uses TRBV4-1 and TRBJ2-2; D unresolved. The length of the CDR3 is 14 residues. Germline CDR1 reads MGHRA; CDR2 reads YSYEKL. Trimming left V 1 base short and J 4 bases short, with 7 bases between. CDR3 in DNA: TGCGCCAGCAGCCAAGTCGCCACCACCGGGGAGCTGTTTTTT. It specifies CASSQVATTGELFF.

The genes are TRBV6-1 and TRBJ2-6; D might be TRBD1 (6 bases). The CDR3 runs 19 residues. The ends were cut back, 6 bases at V and 0 bases at J, with 21 bases in the middle. CDR1 is MNHNS and CDR2 is SASEGT in the germline V gene. CDR3 protein: CASRPFQRRGCSGANVLTF. The CDR3 region has the DNA TGTGCCAGCAGGCCCTTTCAGCGCAGGGGCTGCTCTGGGGCCAACGTCCTGACTTTC.

Worth noting for this clonotype: The CDR3 carries no conserved terminal phenylalanine or tryptophan, so it likely arises from a read error. The V gene is TRBV6-2 or TRBV6-3, the J gene TRBJ2-7; TRBD1 matches 7 bases. The CDR3 is 17 residues long. J lost 4 bases, V lost 4 bases, and 16 bases had no gene match. Germline V gene sequence: CDR1 MNHEY, CDR2 SVGEGT. In DNA form, the CDR3 reads TGTGCCAGCAGTTCCCAATCCCCCGAGACAGGGATGTACGAGCAGTACTTA. Amino acid sequence: CASSSQSPETGMYEQYL.

Regarding this clonotype: One junction end disagrees with the germline gene, perhaps due to a read error. J is TRBJ2-7 and V is TRBV11-2; TRBD2 matches 8 bases. CDR1 and CDR2 (germline): SGHAT, FQNNGV. The CDR3 has 17 amino acids. The CDR3: CASGLTTSTSAPHERYF. Here the CDR3 DNA reads TGTGCCAGCGGCTTAACAACTTCGACTAGCGCACCCCACGAGCGGTACTTC.

As concerns this clonotype: The conserved phenylalanine or tryptophan is not found at the CDR3 terminus, so this likely reflects a read error. The chain has TRBV29-1 and TRBJ2-1; D not resolved. Germline V gene lookup returns CDR1 SQVTM and CDR2 ANQGSEA. The CDR3 runs 12 residues. The V and J ends lost 6 bases and 8 bases respectively, with 14 bases between them. In DNA form, the CDR3 reads TGCAGCGTAGATTCAAAAATCCATGAGCAGTTCTCC. Protein product: CSVDSKIHEQFS.

The chain couples TRBV11-2 to TRBJ2-2; a possible D gene is TRBD2 (7 bases). The CDR3 has 15 residues. Germline assignment: CDR1 SGHAT and CDR2 FQNNGV. V was cut by 5 bases and J by 6 bases, with 16 bases left in between. The CDR3 nucleotides read TGTGCCAGCAGCCATGTCCAGGGGAGGGCCGGGGAGCTGTTTTTT. Translation gives CASSHVQGRAGELFF.

Points on this clonotype: The junction departs from the called germline gene at one end, perhaps through a read error. The rearrangement joins TRBV6-2 or TRBV6-3 to TRBJ2-5; D is undetermined. The CDR3 length is 12 residues. The germline V gene has CDR1 MNHEY and CDR2 SVGEGT. CDR3 coding DNA: TGTGCCAGCAGCAACAGCCGAGAGGCCCAGTACTTT. Encoded protein: CASSNSREAQYF.

Regarding this clonotype: Relative to the germline gene, one junction end is altered; a read error may explain this. This rearrangement joins TRBV6-5 to TRBJ1-5, with D perhaps TRBD1 (5 bases). Germline lookup yields CDR1 MNHEY and CDR2 SVGAGI. There are 13 residues in the CDR3. CDR3: CGSGDGSNQPQHF. As DNA, the CDR3 is TGTGGCAGCGGGGACGGTAGCAATCAACCCCAGCATTTT.

On this clonotype itself: A much larger clonotype is one base distant, so this may be a read error. V is TRBV24-1 and J is TRBJ2-1; 9 bases align to TRBD2. V shed 4 bases, J shed 3 bases, and the junction held 6 bases outside the gene matches. In germline, CDR1 is KGHDR, CDR2 SFDVKD. The CDR3 runs 16 residues. The CDR3 DNA sequence: TGTGCCACCAGTGACGTTAGCGGGAGCTTCTACAATGAGCAGTTCTTC. It translates to CATSDVSGSFYNEQFF.

To note about this clonotype: The junction does not match germline at one end; this may be a read error. The chain is built from TRBV11-2 and TRBJ2-6, with 8 nucleotides matching TRBD1. The CDR3 is 21 residues long. Germline V gene lookup returns CDR1 SGHAT and CDR2 FQNNGV. The CDR3 loop is CASSMGGDRGISLSGTNILTF. The CDR3 DNA follows: TGTGCCAGTAGCATGGGGGGAGACAGGGGCATTTCCCTCTCTGGGACCAACATCCTGACTTTC.

On this clonotype itself: Sequence at one end of the junction differs from germline and may be a read error. V and J are TRBV5-4 and TRBJ2-7; D is perhaps TRBD2 (6 bases). Germline assignment: CDR1 SGHNT and CDR2 YYREEE (reference sequence). The CDR3 length is 14 residues. The CDR3 reads CASNLWDFPYEQYF. The CDR3 nucleotides read TGTGCCAGCAACTTGTGGGACTTTCCCTACGAGCAGTACTTC.

This rearrangement joins TRBV29-1 to TRBJ1-3; D remains unclear. CDR1 and CDR2 from the germline V gene are SQVTM and ANQGSEA. The CDR3 totals 11 residues. Trimming cost V 4 bases and J 12 bases, with 13 bases left between them. The CDR3 region is CSVGSGDIIYF. The CDR3 DNA follows: TGCAGCGTTGGATCTGGAGACATCATATATTTT.

Notes on this clonotype: The junction differs from germline at one of its ends, possibly a read error. The chain employs TRBV11-1 and TRBJ2-3; D may match TRBD1 or TRBD2 (5 bases each). CDR1 is SGHAT and CDR2 is FQDESV in the germline V gene (reference sequence). CDR3 size: 19 residues. CDR3 region: CASSSGGSSTGARTNTQYF. The CDR3 region has the DNA TGTGCCAGCAGCTCTGGGGGAAGCTCTACTGGAGCCCGCACAAATACGCAGTATTTT.

Worth noting for this clonotype: This may be a read error: a much more frequent sequence differs by one nucleotide. The chain combines TRBV5-1 with TRBJ2-1; D is possibly TRBD1 or TRBD2 (5 bases each). Germline V gene sequence: CDR1 SGHRS, CDR2 YFSETQ. Trimming cost V 1 base and J 7 bases, with 15 bases left between them. The CDR3 totals 15 residues. In DNA, the CDR3 is TGCGCCAGCAGCTTGTGGGGACGGACGGATAATGAGCAGTTCTTC. Protein product: CASSLWGRTDNEQFF.

Regarding this clonotype: One end of the junction varies from germline; a read error may be responsible. The rearrangement uses TRBV11-3 and TRBJ2-1, with D unclear. Germline V CDR1 and CDR2: SGHNT, YENEEA. The CDR3 consists of 12 residues. The CDR3 DNA follows: TGTGCCAGCGGCATAAACCCCGGTGAGCAATTCTTC. Translation gives CASGINPGEQFF. The complete variable domain, with remaining parts taken from reference TRBV11-3 and TRBJ2-1, reads EAGVVQSPRYKIIEKKQPVAFWCNPISGHNTLYWYLQNLGQGPELLIRYENEEAVDDSQLPKDRFSAERLKGVDSTLKIQPAELGDSAVYLCASGINPGEQFFGPGTRLTVL.

This chain connects TRBV10-3 to TRBJ2-3; maybe TRBD1 (6 bases). Between the trimmed V and J ends, which lost 3 bases and 0 bases, there was a span of 22 bases. This CDR3 has 19 residues. Germline V gene data show CDR1 as ENHRY and CDR2 as SYGVKD. Here the CDR3 DNA reads TGTGCCATCAGTGACTCCGCTGGGACACTCCTATTAAGCACAGATACGCAGTATTTT. Protein: CAISDSAGTLLLSTDTQYF.

Concerning this clonotype: Given a much more abundant clone one base away, this may be a read error. This chain uses TRBV21-1 with TRBJ2-5. TRBV21-1 is described as a pseudogene. This CDR3 has 14 amino acids. CDR3 residues: CASSKVVQAVTKYF. The CDR3 nucleotides are TGTGCCAGCAGCAAAGTCGTCCAGGCTGTGACCAAGTACTTC.

The V call is TRBV6-1, the J call TRBJ1-1; D is unclear. Germline V gene sequence: CDR1 MNHNS, CDR2 SASEGT. This CDR3 is 12 amino acids long. Trimming shortened V by 5 bases and J by 11 bases, and 15 bases separated the two germline ends. The CDR3, as DNA: TGTGCCAGCAGTCGGGTCATGGCCGGCGCTTTCTTT. Its protein product is CASSRVMAGAFF.

A remark on this clonotype: The junction departs from germline at one end; a sequencing error may be responsible. The chain links TRBV6-6 to TRBJ1-5, with D uncertain. This CDR3 contains 14 residues. Germline V lookup: CDR1 MNHNY, CDR2 SVGAGI (reference sequence). The CDR3 reads CASSLGSDNQSQHF. Written as DNA, the CDR3 is TGTGCCAGCAGTTTAGGCAGCGACAATCAGTCCCAGCATTTT.

This clonotype appeared once. The junction does not match germline at one end; this may be a read error. The rearrangement links TRBV12-3 or TRBV12-4 to TRBJ2-1; D may be TRBD2 (5 bases). The length of the CDR3 is 17 residues. The CDR3 spells CPSSFTSGIRSYNEQFF. CDR3 sequence (DNA): TGTCCCAGTAGTTTCACTAGTGGCATAAGGTCCTACAATGAGCAGTTCTTC.

About this clonotype: A much larger clone sits a single nucleotide away, making a read error possible. The gene calls are TRBV25-1 and TRBJ2-2; D is ambiguous. This CDR3 comprises 17 residues. V lost 6 bases to trimming and J lost 0 bases, with 17 bases between them. Germline V gene lookup returns CDR1 MGHDK and CDR2 SYGVNS. In DNA, the CDR3 is TGTGCCAGCAGGAAAGGAGACATTTTCGCGAACACCGGGGAGCTGTTTTTT. Its protein is CASRKGDIFANTGELFF.

Ten or more counts support this clonotype. This chain joins TRBV5-1 and TRBJ2-1; D ambiguous. Germline loops: CDR1 SGHRS, CDR2 YFSETQ. Trimming cost V 4 bases and J 2 bases, with 13 bases left between them. This CDR3 contains 15 residues. The CDR3 nucleotides read TGCGCCAGCAGCGAACCTCCGCGGCCCTACAATGAGCAGTTCTTC. Its protein product is CASSEPPRPYNEQFF.

On this clonotype: As the CDR3 is not closed by the conserved phenylalanine or tryptophan, this likely results from a read error. The gene calls are TRBV12-3 or TRBV12-4 and TRBJ1-1, with D maybe TRBD1 (5 bases). The CDR3 contains 14 residues. V dropped 4 bases and J dropped 1 base, with 10 bases sitting between them. CDR3 coding DNA: TGTGCCAGCAGTTCGGGAGACAGGAACACTGAAGCTTTCCTC. Translating gives CASSSGDRNTEAFL.

A remark on this clonotype: A junction boundary mismatches the germline segment, possibly from a read error. The chain combines TRBV4-2 with TRBJ2-7; TRBD1 is a possible D gene (5 bases). CDR3 length equals 15 residues. Germline lookup yields CDR1 LGHNA and CDR2 YNFKEQ. The CDR3 loop reads CADSQAWRGSYERYF. The CDR3 DNA is TGTGCCGACAGCCAGGCATGGCGCGGATCCTACGAGCGGTACTTC.

Of note for this clonotype: Germline is not matched at one junction end, which may reflect a read error. The rearrangement joins TRBV28 to TRBJ2-3; D gene unclear. Per germline, CDR1 MDHEN and CDR2 SYDVKM. The CDR3 totals 14 residues. CDR3 DNA: TGTGCAAGCAGTTTACCGACGGTAGTAGATACGCAGTATTTT. Translation gives CASSLPTVVDTQYF.

Details on this clonotype: At one of its ends the junction is not consistent with the germline gene, which may arise from a read error. In DNA form, the CDR3 reads TGTGCCAGCAGTGACTCTAGCAGGAGTTACAATGAGCTGTTCTTC. This codes for CASSDSSRSYNELFF. V usage is TRBV6-4 and J usage is TRBJ2-1; D ambiguous. The CDR3 covers 15 residues. Germline CDR1 MRHNA, CDR2 SNTAGT.

A note on this clonotype: Mismatch with germline at one junction end may stem from a read error. CDR3 region: CANSPRPETDAQYF. The CDR3 region has the DNA TGTGCCAACAGCCCACGCCCTGAAACAGATGCGCAGTATTTT. The chain joins TRBV11-1 to TRBJ2-3; D uncertain. In germline, CDR1 is SGHAT, CDR2 FQDESV (reference sequence). The CDR3 contains 14 residues.

This chain uses TRBV5-4 with TRBJ2-1; D gene ambiguous. Germline lookup yields CDR1 SGHNT and CDR2 YYREEE (reference sequence). The CDR3 loop spans 14 amino acids. The CDR3 region is CTNRDYSRSSEQFF. In DNA form, the CDR3 reads TGTACCAACAGAGATTATAGTCGTAGTAGTGAGCAGTTCTTC.